Listed below are T cell receptor beta chains from one sample, sequenced in a study of cytomegalovirus exposure and HLA in healthy donors. The repertoire was sequenced with immunoSEQ multiplex PCR; TCRdb's copy has only in-frame clones and lacks some. The table includes about 140,000 clones, approximately 80% detected once. Input material: PBMCs. The source is a male donor in good health and CMV-seronegative. CDR3s include the opening cysteine and the closing phenylalanine or tryptophan. A D gene is named only where the DNA matches it firmly.

D gene: .; V gene: TRBV10-3; CDR3 protein: CAITRQALNTEAFF
D gene: .; V gene: TRBV7-9; CDR3 protein: CASRTHPFDYGYTF
D gene: TRBD1; V gene: TRBV5-6; CDR3 protein: CASSSDRESGNTIYF
D gene: .; V gene: TRBV7-2; CDR3 protein: CASSLRRGSSYEQYF
D gene: .; V gene: TRBV19; CDR3 protein: CASSIQGSYEQYF
D gene: .; V gene: TRBV7-6; CDR3 protein: CASSSDRNTEAFF
D gene: TRBD1; V gene: TRBV29-1; CDR3 protein: CSVEWDRDGYTF
D gene: .; V gene: TRBV20-1; CDR3 protein: CSASRREAFF
D gene: .; V gene: TRBV28; CDR3 protein: CASSTSRDSRDYEQYF
D gene: TRBD1; V gene: TRBV5-6; CDR3 protein: CASSRGWTGGTGELFF
D gene: .; V gene: TRBV7-2; CDR3 protein: CASSLALGGYDGYTF
D gene: .; V gene: TRBV5-1; CDR3 protein: CASSLVAGSDNEQFF
D gene: TRBD1; V gene: TRBV7-8; CDR3 protein: CASSLEPGQGAWGYGYTF
D gene: .; V gene: TRBV29-1; CDR3 protein: CSVRTEGNTIYF
D gene: TRBD1; V gene: TRBV4-1; CDR3 protein: CASSRGTGNSYEQYF
D gene: .; V gene: TRBV7-6; CDR3 protein: CASSLAYRGRNTEAFF
D gene: .; V gene: TRBV7-3; CDR3 protein: CASSLGYTGTNEQFF
D gene: TRBD1; V gene: TRBV4-3; CDR3 protein: CASSQERTGAYEQYF
D gene: .; V gene: TRBV9; CDR3 protein: CASSPRPGGSYEQYF
D gene: .; V gene: TRBV18; CDR3 protein: CASSPGADTGELFF
D gene: .; V gene: TRBV29-1; CDR3 protein: CSVTDNTEAFF
D gene: .; V gene: TRBV5-6; CDR3 protein: CASSLDTNTEAFF
D gene: .; V gene: TRBV6-1; CDR3 protein: CASSGGPGWNENSPLHF
D gene: .; V gene: TRBV7-6; CDR3 protein: CASKALNTEAFF
D gene: .; V gene: TRBV10-2; CDR3 protein: CASSASVNTEAFF
D gene: .; V gene: TRBV2; CDR3 protein: CASNGGGNQPQHF
D gene: TRBD1; V gene: TRBV2; CDR3 protein: CASRGAQGAGEQYF